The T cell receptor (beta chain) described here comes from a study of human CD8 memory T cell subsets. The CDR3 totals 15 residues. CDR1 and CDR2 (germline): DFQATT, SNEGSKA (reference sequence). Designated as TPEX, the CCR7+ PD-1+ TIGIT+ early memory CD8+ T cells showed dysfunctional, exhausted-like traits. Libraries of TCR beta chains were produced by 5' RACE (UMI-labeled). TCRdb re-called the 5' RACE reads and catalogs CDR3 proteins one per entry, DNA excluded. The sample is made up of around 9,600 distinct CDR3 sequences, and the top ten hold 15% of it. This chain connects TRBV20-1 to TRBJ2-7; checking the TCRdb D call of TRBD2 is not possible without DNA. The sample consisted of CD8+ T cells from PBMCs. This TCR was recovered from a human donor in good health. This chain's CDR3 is CSARGLAGLAYEQYF.